This TCR beta chain was sequenced for a study of CXCR3-negative and CXCR3-positive naive CD8 T cells. In the case of this clonotype: What it binds is unknown.

Study-wide results and limits: Memory CD8+ T cell repertoires were far less diverse than both naive subsets.

The CDR3 sequence is 16 residues long. Germline CDR1 is SGHDN and CDR2 is FVKESK. UMI-labeled TRB cDNA libraries were prepared by 5' RACE. For each CDR3 protein, TCRdb gives one entry from its re-call of the 5' RACE reads, without DNA. The sample table includes about 48,000 distinct CDR3 sequences. This sequence was found in a human donor in good health. Some clones in this sample may be carry-over from other donors' samples. The genes are TRBV14 and TRBJ2-7; TCRdb reports TRBD2, a call that lacks DNA to check it against. The sequenced sample was memory CD8+ T cells from blood. This chain's CDR3 is CTSSHWEDSSSYEQYF.